Listed below are T cell receptor beta chains from one sample, sequenced in a study of PD-1 blockade in classical Hodgkin lymphoma. TCRdb keeps only in-frame clones here, not all; method: immunoSEQ multiplex PCR. The sample shows 25,000 to 35,000 clones, around four fifths of them seen only once. This specimen was CD4+ T cells from blood, taken before the fourth cycle of nivolumab. The source of these receptors is a human donor with classical Hodgkin lymphoma. Both conserved end residues are trimmed from each CDR3. D genes are given only for firm matches.

j_call v_call d_call cdr3_aa
TRBJ2-7 TRBV7-7 NA ASSPTYEQY
TRBJ2-1 TRBV10-3 TRBD2 AISTEGLADNEQF
TRBJ1-2 TRBV19 NA ASRSVQFYGYT
TRBJ2-7 TRBV7-3 TRBD1 ASSTRQGGEQY
TRBJ1-5 TRBV5-1 TRBD1 ASSLTGGRNQPQH
TRBJ1-2 TRBV7-9 NA ASSFTGGYT
TRBJ2-3 TRBV5-5 TRBD2 ASSLALAGTDTQY
TRBJ1-1 TRBV18 NA ASSPRGAEGTEAF
TRBJ1-3 TRBV4-3 NA ASSRKAVNRVSGNTIY
TRBJ2-3 TRBV5-1 NA ASSLRASYGTDTQY
TRBJ1-2 TRBV6-5 NA ASSRTNYGYT
TRBJ1-2 TRBV7-2 TRBD1 ASSASTGDYGYT
TRBJ2-2 TRBV5-1 NA ASSLGVDTGELF
TRBJ2-5 TRBV5-1 NA ASSFDVARTNAGTQY
TRBJ2-7 TRBV28 NA ASSLTGSLSYEQY
TRBJ1-4 TRBV30 NA AWSVLLDSFNEKLF
TRBJ2-1 TRBV18 TRBD2 ASSPGLAGGPGYAEQF
TRBJ2-7 TRBV27 NA ASSLRSRRTPYEQY
TRBJ1-5 TRBV4-1 TRBD1 ASSQEGRGTGQPRH
TRBJ1-5 TRBV7-2 NA ASSLAVAAYQPQH
TRBJ2-1 TRBV9 TRBD2 ASSVAGGHNEQF
TRBJ1-1 TRBV18 NA ASSPQGTEAF
TRBJ1-3 TRBV5-1 NA ASSSESREQIGNTIY
TRBJ1-3 TRBV6-1 NA ASSGARSGNTIY
TRBJ2-7 TRBV6-6 TRBD1 ASSYRDRHYEQY
TRBJ2-1 TRBV5-1 NA ASSFRDSYNEQF
TRBJ1-1 TRBV4-3 NA ASSRLRGNMNTEAF
TRBJ1-3 TRBV10-3 NA AISAQVSSGNTIY
TRBJ2-1 TRBV15 NA ATSRDRLVGGGNEQF
TRBJ1-1 TRBV29-1 NA SVEEQVMNTEAF
TRBJ1-2 TRBV6-5 TRBD1 ASRPGRGRLYGYT
TRBJ2-5 TRBV29-1 NA SVETQLQETQY
TRBJ1-6 TRBV7-9 NA ASSDSPEALH
TRBJ2-7 TRBV5-6 NA ASRPQGTNPRSEQY
TRBJ1-1 TRBV10-1 NA ASSEPQQGMNTEAF
TRBJ1-5 TRBV27 NA ASSFPASSNQPQH
TRBJ2-3 TRBV5-4 NA ASSLAGLLADTQY
TRBJ1-6 TRBV2 TRBD1 ASNIDRGNSPLH
TRBJ2-7 TRBV7-9 TRBD1 ASSLLQGSSYEQY
TRBJ1-5 TRBV5-5 NA ASSLVSIGQPQH
TRBJ1-5 TRBV10-2 NA ASSGGGLGQPQH
TRBJ1-4 TRBV14 NA ASSQARGKLF
TRBJ2-7 TRBV4-1 TRBD1 ASSQDDRGRREQY
TRBJ2-7 TRBV18 NA ASSPSGPSSYEQY
TRBJ1-1 TRBV9 NA ASSGPGTEAF
TRBJ1-3 TRBV30 NA AWKEAGYSGNTIY
TRBJ2-7 TRBV6-6 NA ASSFGRGGVTYEQY
TRBJ2-5 TRBV2 NA ASALGGGNIETQY
TRBJ1-1 TRBV18 TRBD1 ASSPGGGNTEAF
TRBJ1-4 TRBV27 NA ASSFSGGNEKLF
TRBJ1-3 TRBV15 NA ATSREGPGVGNTIY
TRBJ2-5 TRBV10-3 NA AISEFGVGETQY
TRBJ1-4 TRBV6-5 NA ASRGPREKLF
TRBJ1-6 TRBV6-4 TRBD1 ASRGQDNSPLH
TRBJ1-1 TRBV6-1 NA ASKLRVETEAF
TRBJ2-1 TRBV11-2 NA ASSGPRYNEQF
TRBJ1-1 TRBV4-1 NA ASSQDPGADTEAF
TRBJ2-1 TRBV5-1 TRBD2 ASSPTGTSNNEQF
TRBJ1-4 TRBV6-5 TRBD1 ASRKTGENEKLF
TRBJ2-5 TRBV5-8 TRBD1 ASSARTGARETQY